This T cell receptor (beta chain) emerged from a study of T cell responses to AZD1222 COVID-19 vaccine. V was clipped by 5 bases and J by 2 bases; unmatched bases: 12. CDR1 is SGHAT and CDR2 is FQNNGV in the germline V gene. The CDR3 runs 18 residues. Libraries were prepared by immunoSEQ multiplex PCR; TCRdb keeps only in-frame clonotypes and omits some of them. The sample consists of 90,000 to 120,000 clones, 87% of them appearing once. The chain couples TRBV11-2 to TRBJ2-3, with 11 nucleotides matching TRBD2. Sequencing was performed on peripheral blood, taken 28 days after the second AZD1222 dose. The clonotype comes from an adult who received the AZD1222 COVID-19 vaccine. The CDR3 bases are TGTGCCAGCAGCCCCACTAGCGGGAGTAATCTAATCACAGATACGCAGTATTTT. This codes for CASSPTSGSNLITDTQYF.